This note documents a single T cell receptor (beta chain) sequence. Original analysis: Reference gene primers were amplified, and this amplification served to estimate nucleated cell counts. The protocol was immunoSEQ multiplex PCR, while the TCRdb copy is restricted to in-frame clones and leaves out a portion. D and trimming come from the DNA, and the V and J calls and clone size come from that table. The data show about 55,000 clones, roughly 90% seen once. These data come from a study of blood T cell repertoires in COVID-19. Looking at the study overall: Italy, Spain and the United States were the sources of the convalescent and acute COVID-19 samples. PBMCs, B-cell-depleted T cells, or T cells were the source of the cDNA or gDNA that made up the material.

Sequenced sample: peripheral blood. The TCR was taken from a human donor with active COVID-19. The donor label of this sample is uncertain.

In DNA form, the CDR3 reads TGTGCCAGTAGTGTCCGGGAGAGCCGTTACGAGCAGTACTTC. It encodes CASSVRESRYEQYF. The genes are TRBV19 and TRBJ2-7, with D possibly TRBD2 on 6 matching bases. There are 14 residues in the CDR3. V was trimmed by 5 bases and J by 4 bases, leaving 15 bases between them. Germline V CDR1 and CDR2: LNHDA, SQIVND (reference sequence).